The text below deals with one T cell receptor beta chain. The data belong to a study of blood T cell repertoires in COVID-19. Study-level information: The United States, Italy and Spain supplied acute and convalescent COVID-19 samples. Sources were T cells, B-cell-depleted T cells, or PBMCs; the material itself was cDNA or gDNA.

Per the study methods: How many nucleated cells were present was estimated from reference gene primer amplification. Only in-frame clones appear in the TCRdb table, and some are missing; sequencing was by immunoSEQ multiplex PCR. D and trimming were read from the DNA, whereas the V and J calls and clone size are those reported in that table. The table shows about 300,000 clones, with about 87% occurring only once. This receptor was obtained from a woman in her twenties or thirties who had recovered from COVID-19. The specimen sequenced was peripheral blood.

CDR3 DNA sequence: TGTGCCAGTAGTACCCCGGGTGAGGTAAGGAATCAGCCCCAGCATTTT. This sequence encodes CASSTPGEVRNQPQHF. The chain employs TRBV19 and TRBJ1-5, with D unresolved. The CDR3 sequence is 16 residues long. The V gene's germline CDR1 is LNHDA and CDR2 SQIVND (reference sequence). Trimming removed 4 bases from V and 4 bases from J, with 17 bases in between. Using reference TRBV19 and TRBJ1-5 for the parts outside the CDR3, the full variable domain is DGGITQSPKYLFRKEGQNVTLSCEQNLNHDAMYWYRQDPGQGLRLIYYSQIVNDFQKGDIAEGYSVSREKKESFPLTVTSAQKNPTAFYLCASSTPGEVRNQPQHFGDGTRLSIL.